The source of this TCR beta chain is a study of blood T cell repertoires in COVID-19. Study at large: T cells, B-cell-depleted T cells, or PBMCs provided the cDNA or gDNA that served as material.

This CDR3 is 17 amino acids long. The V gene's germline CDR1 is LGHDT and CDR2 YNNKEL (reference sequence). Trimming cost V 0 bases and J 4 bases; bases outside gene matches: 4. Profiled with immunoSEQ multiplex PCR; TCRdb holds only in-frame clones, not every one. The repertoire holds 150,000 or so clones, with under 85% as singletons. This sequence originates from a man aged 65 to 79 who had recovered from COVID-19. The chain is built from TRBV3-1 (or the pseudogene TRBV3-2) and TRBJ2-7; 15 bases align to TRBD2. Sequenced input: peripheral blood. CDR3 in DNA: TGTGCCAGCAGCCAAGACGTTGGACTAGCGGGAGGGTACGAGCAGTACTTC. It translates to CASSQDVGLAGGYEQYF.